The 11 T cell receptor beta chains below come from one sample, sequenced in a study of molecular identifiers for immune sequencing clone quantification. In TCRdb, the PCR reads were re-called with MiXCR into one record per CDR3 protein. Of some 580,000 distinct CDR3 sequences in the sample, less than 30% were seen once. Source material: naive CD8+ T cells from blood, with Jurkat cell RNA spiked in. Subset: FACS-sorted CD8+CD4-CCR7+CD45RA+ naive T cells. These receptor sequences come from a human donor in good health. Some libraries in this study had Jurkat cell RNA spiked in.

The chain is built from TRBV19 and TRBJ2-2, with 9 bases matching TRBD1. CDR1 is LNHDA and CDR2 is SQIVND in the germline V gene (reference sequence). The CDR3 runs 17 residues. V lost 5 bases to trimming and J lost 7 bases; unmatched junction nucleotides: 14. Here the CDR3 reads CASSSNPGQGTNGELFF. DNA for the CDR3: TGTGCCAGTAGTTCCAACCCGGGACAGGGAACGAACGGGGAGCTGTTTTTT.

Ten or more counts support this clonotype. This sequence joins TRBV27 and TRBJ2-7; the match to TRBD1 covers 10 bases. The CDR3 contains 15 residues. CDR1 and CDR2 (germline): MNHEY, SMNVEV (reference sequence). Trimming cost V 2 bases and J 2 bases; bases outside gene matches: 3. The CDR3 bases are TGTGCCAGCAGTTTAGCCGGGACAGGGGCCTACGAGCAGTACTTC. Translation: CASSLAGTGAYEQYF.

This clonotype was counted many times. This chain uses TRBV7-2 with TRBJ2-3; perhaps TRBD1 as D (6 bases). This CDR3 is 16 amino acids long. Germline V lookup: CDR1 SGHTA, CDR2 FQGNSA. V dropped 5 bases and J dropped 2 bases, with 17 bases sitting between them. CDR3 nucleotide sequence: TGTGCCAGCAGCCCAGAGGGGGTCTCGATCACAGATACGCAGTATTTT. It encodes CASSPEGVSITDTQYF.

In the case of this clonotype: This sequence may be a read error, since a much larger clone differs from it by one base. The V call is TRBV29-1, the J call TRBJ2-7; D not resolved. This CDR3 is 15 amino acids long. Germline CDR1 is SQVTM and CDR2 is ANQGSEA. The V and J ends lost 1 base and 2 bases respectively, with 15 bases between them. CDR3 nucleotide sequence: TGCAGCGTTGAAGGGGCGCAGGTCGCAGCCTACGAGCAGTACTTC. It encodes CSVEGAQVAAYEQYF.

This clonotype has a handful of counts. The rearrangement uses TRBV7-9 and TRBJ2-4; 11 positions match TRBD1. Per germline, CDR1 SEHNR and CDR2 FQNEAQ (reference sequence). The CDR3 consists of 22 residues. J was trimmed by 0 bases and V by 1 base; bases with no gene match: 17. As DNA, the CDR3 is TGTGCCAGCAGCTTAGAGGTGTTGCGGACAGGGGGCAACTCCAGAGCCAAAAACATTCAGTACTTC. As protein: CASSLEVLRTGGNSRAKNIQYF.

The sample holds many counts of this clonotype. This chain links TRBV5-4 with TRBJ1-1; possible D gene TRBD1, 5 bases. Germline assignment: CDR1 SGHNT and CDR2 YYREEE (reference sequence). CDR3 length: 14 residues. V was pared by 2 bases and J by 0 bases, with 8 bases between. In nucleotides, the CDR3 is TGTGCCAGCAGCTTACAGGCGATGAACACTGAAGCTTTCTTT. It yields the protein CASSLQAMNTEAFF.

Many counts were recorded for this clonotype. The chain couples TRBV27 to TRBJ1-2; D is undetermined. The CDR3 has 14 residues. V was shortened by 5 bases and J by 1 base, with 11 bases between the two germline ends. The V gene's germline CDR1 is MNHEY and CDR2 SMNVEV (reference sequence). This CDR3 reads CASSPPGSNYGYTF. CDR3 bases: TGTGCCAGCAGTCCCCCAGGCAGTAACTATGGCTACACCTTC.

This clonotype was recorded at least ten times. V gene TRBV6-5 combines with J gene TRBJ2-1; TRBD2 aligns across 7 bases. The junction had 5 bases not matched to a gene; V was cut back by 6 bases and J by 3 bases. The CDR3 has 14 amino acids. Germline loops: CDR1 MNHEY, CDR2 SVGAGI. CDR3 sequence (DNA): TGTGCCAGCAGGGTCGCGGGAGACTACAATGAGCAGTTCTTC. It translates to CASRVAGDYNEQFF.

In regard to this clonotype: This sequence may be a read error, since a much larger clone differs from it by one base. The DNA for the CDR3 is TGCAGTGCTAGGGACAGGGGGCTAAGATGTGACACTGAAGCTTTCTTT. Protein: CSARDRGLRCDTEAFF. The genes are TRBV20-1 and TRBJ1-1; TRBD1 agrees at 11 bases. The CDR3 is 16 residues long. In germline, CDR1 is DFQATT, CDR2 SNEGSKA (reference sequence). Trimming removed 3 bases from V and 3 bases from J; junction bases left unmatched: 9.

This clonotype was counted at least ten times. This chain links TRBV7-8 with TRBJ1-5, with D maybe TRBD1 (6 bases). The CDR3 spans 12 residues. CDR1 SGHVS and CDR2 FQNEAQ come from the germline V gene. V lost 7 bases and J lost 7, with 11 bases in between. The CDR3 here is CASTQGGQPQHF. The CDR3 coding sequence is TGTGCCAGCACCCAAGGGGGGCAGCCCCAGCATTTT.

In its sample, this clonotype was seen many times. This chain connects TRBV30 to TRBJ2-3; no clear D. The CDR3 loop spans 11 amino acids. Germline V CDR1 and CDR2: GTSNPN, SVGIG (reference sequence). Trimming stripped 8 bases from V and 6 bases from J, with 12 bases between. The CDR3 region is CAGFSGDTQYF. In nucleotides, the CDR3 is TGTGCCGGGTTTTCAGGCGATACGCAGTATTTT.